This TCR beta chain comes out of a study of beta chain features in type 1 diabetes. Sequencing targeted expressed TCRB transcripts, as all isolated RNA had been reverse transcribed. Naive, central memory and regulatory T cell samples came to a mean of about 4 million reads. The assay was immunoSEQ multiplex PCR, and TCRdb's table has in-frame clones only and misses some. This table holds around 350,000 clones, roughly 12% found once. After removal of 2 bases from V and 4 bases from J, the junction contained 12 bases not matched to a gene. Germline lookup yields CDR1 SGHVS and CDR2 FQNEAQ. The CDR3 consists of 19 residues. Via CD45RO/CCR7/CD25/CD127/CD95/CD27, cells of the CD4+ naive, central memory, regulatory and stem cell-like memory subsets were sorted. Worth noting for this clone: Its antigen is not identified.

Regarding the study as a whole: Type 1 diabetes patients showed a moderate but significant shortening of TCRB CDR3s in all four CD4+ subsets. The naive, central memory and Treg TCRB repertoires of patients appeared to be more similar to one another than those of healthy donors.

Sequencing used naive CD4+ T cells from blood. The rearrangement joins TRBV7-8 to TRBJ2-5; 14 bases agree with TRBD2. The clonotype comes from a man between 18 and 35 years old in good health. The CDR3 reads CASSLLRGTSGSRAETQYF. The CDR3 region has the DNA TGTGCCAGCAGCTTACTCCGCGGGACTAGCGGGAGTCGGGCAGAGACCCAGTACTTC.